Sequencing of this T cell receptor (beta chain) was carried out in a study of cytomegalovirus exposure and HLA in healthy donors. Study conclusions and caveats: Immune exposure information available was restricted to CMV serostatus. Among TCR beta chains, those listed as cytomegalovirus-associated numbered about 150. In an earlier analysis, most TCR beta V segments were productive about 90% or about 30% of the time.

The PCR was carried out with 60 Vbeta primers and 13 Jbeta primers. Using immunoSEQ multiplex PCR, the repertoire was profiled, and TCRdb retains in-frame clones only, with some absent. Counted here are 150,000 to 200,000 clones, about 80% occurring once; the ten biggest clones make up around 3%. On this clone: Its matching antigen is unknown.

The sample was PBMCs. The clonotype originates from a woman between 50 and 59 years old in good health and CMV-seropositive.

Here the CDR3 DNA reads TGCAGCGTGAGCCAGGGAATCACCGGGGAGCTGTTTTTT. It yields the protein CSVSQGITGELFF. The chain uses TRBV29-1 and TRBJ2-2, with D perhaps matching TRBD1 (5 bases). Trimming took off 6 bases at V and 4 bases at J, with 12 bases between the two ends. Germline CDR1 SQVTM, CDR2 ANQGSEA. The CDR3 contains 13 residues.